Included here is one TCR beta chain sequence, with context. Its antigen is unknown. The entry originates in a study of cytomegalovirus exposure and HLA in healthy donors. Study-wide background: Earlier results showed almost 120 million unique TCR beta sequences derived from approximately 170 million T cells. Study-wide findings and caveats: For most TCR sequences rarity was the rule, although some public TCRs occurred in many donors.

The study ran its PCR with 60 Vbeta and 13 Jbeta primers. In the study's own analysis: Among the unique TCR beta chains that a later analysis counted, about 79 million in all, 10 million to 11 million were shared. Repertoires were generated with immunoSEQ multiplex PCR, while TCRdb's copy carries only in-frame clones and drops some. V and J calls and clone size follow that table, whereas D and trimming were derived from the DNA. The table lists approximately 110,000 clones, 80% of them singletons. The sequence was collected from a man aged 45 to 65 in good health and CMV-seronegative. The sequencing input was PBMCs.

CDR3 bases: TGTGCCAGCCGGGCTAGCGGGAGGATGTTCATTGCAGATACGCAGTATTTT. This encodes CASRASGRMFIADTQYF. The genes are TRBV6-4 and TRBJ2-3; 11 bases align to TRBD2. The CDR3 totals 17 residues. Germline loops: CDR1 MRHNA, CDR2 SNTAGT. The V and J ends lost 8 bases and 4 bases, in that order; junction bases with no gene match: 14.